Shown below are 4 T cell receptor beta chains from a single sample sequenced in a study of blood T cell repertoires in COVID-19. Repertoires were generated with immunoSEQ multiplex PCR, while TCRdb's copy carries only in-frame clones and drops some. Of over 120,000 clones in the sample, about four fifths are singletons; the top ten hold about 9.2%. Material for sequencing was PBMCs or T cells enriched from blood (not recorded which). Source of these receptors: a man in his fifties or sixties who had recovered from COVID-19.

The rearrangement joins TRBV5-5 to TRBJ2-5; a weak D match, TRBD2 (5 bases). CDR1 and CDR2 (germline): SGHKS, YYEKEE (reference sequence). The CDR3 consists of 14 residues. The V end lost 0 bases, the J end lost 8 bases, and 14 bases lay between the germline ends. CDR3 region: CASSLGTGYETQYF. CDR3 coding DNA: TGTGCCAGCAGCTTGGGGACTGGGTATGAAACCCAGTACTTC.

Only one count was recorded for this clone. DNA of the CDR3: TGTGCCAGCAGCTCGGCAGGGGCGACCGGGGAGCTGTTTTTT. It specifies CASSSAGATGELFF. The chain uses TRBV9 and TRBJ2-2, with D perhaps matching TRBD1 (6 bases). Trimming removed 4 bases from V and 5 bases from J, with 12 bases in between. This CDR3 contains 14 residues. The V gene's germline CDR1 is SGDLS and CDR2 YYNGEE.

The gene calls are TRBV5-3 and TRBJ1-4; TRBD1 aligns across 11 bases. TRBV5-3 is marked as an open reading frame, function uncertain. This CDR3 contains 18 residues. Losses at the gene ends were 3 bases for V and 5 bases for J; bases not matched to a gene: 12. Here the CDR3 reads CARSWPGQGERRNEKLFF. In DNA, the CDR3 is TGTGCCAGAAGCTGGCCGGGACAGGGGGAAAGGAGAAATGAAAAACTGTTTTTT.

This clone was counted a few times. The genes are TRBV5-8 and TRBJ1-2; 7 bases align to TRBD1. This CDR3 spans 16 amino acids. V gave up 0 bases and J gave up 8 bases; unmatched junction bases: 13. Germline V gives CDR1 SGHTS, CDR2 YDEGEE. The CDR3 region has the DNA TGTGCCAGCAGCTTGGGACAGGGAGAGGGGAATAAAGGCTACACCTTC. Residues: CASSLGQGEGNKGYTF. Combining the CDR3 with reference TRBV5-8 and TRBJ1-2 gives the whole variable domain EAGVTQSPTHLIKTRGQQATLRCSPISGHTSVYWYQQALGLGLQFLLWYDEGEERNRGNFPPRFSGRQFPNYSSELNVNALELEDSALYLCASSLGQGEGNKGYTFGSGTRLTVV.